This record looks at one T cell receptor beta chain sequence and its context. The data were taken from a study of CD8 T cells in Susac syndrome. The CDR3 is 18 amino acids. V lost 5 bases and J lost 5; bases outside the gene matches: 18. Germline values: CDR1 MDHEN, CDR2 SYDVKM. Random hexamers were used to reverse transcribe an amount of roughly 0.45 to 1 ug RNA. TCRdb re-called the immunoSEQ multiplex PCR reads with MiXCR, one entry per CDR3 protein. The sample lists some 130,000 distinct CDR3 sequences, under 95% occurring once. The chain joins TRBV28 to TRBJ2-5; 9 nucleotides agree with TRBD1. The sample comprised CD8+ T cells from PBMCs. The sequence was obtained from a human donor with multiple sclerosis. CDR3 sequence reads: CASSPLGQGGGSGETQYF. DNA for the CDR3: TGTGCCAGCAGTCCCTTGGGACAGGGAGGAGGCAGCGGGGAGACCCAGTACTTC.